Presented here are 9 T cell receptor beta chains from one specimen sequenced in a study of Ad26.COV2.S vaccination and SARS-CoV-2 variants. As to treatment: approximately 18 received Ad26.COV2.S at low or high dose, single or two shots; about five received placebo; per-sample allocation not given. It was on day 63 after the first vaccine or placebo injection that samples were taken. Measured with immunoSEQ multiplex PCR; TCRdb has only the in-frame clones, and not every one. This sample has approximately 410,000 clones, with approximately 92% found just once. The sequencing here drew on peripheral blood, taken in a trial of Ad26.COV2.S vaccine versus placebo. Source of these receptors: a person aged 18-65 years who received the Ad26.COV2.S COVID-19 vaccine or a placebo.

The V and J genes are TRBV5-1 and TRBJ2-7, with D perhaps matching TRBD1 (6 bases). The CDR3 contains 17 residues. Germline CDR1 and CDR2: SGHRS and YFSETQ. The V gene lost 1 base and the J gene lost 3 bases, with 20 bases spanning the gap. The CDR3 spells CASSLKKSGELVYEQYF. The CDR3, as DNA: TGCGCCAGCAGCTTGAAAAAGTCAGGGGAGCTAGTCTACGAGCAGTACTTC. Based on the CDR3 plus reference TRBV5-1 and TRBJ2-7, the full variable domain is KAGVTQTPRYLIKTRGQQVTLSCSPISGHRSVSWYQQTPGQGLQFLFEYFSETQRNKGNFPGRFSGRQFSNSRSEMNVSTLELGDSALYLCASSLKKSGELVYEQYFGPGTRLTVT.

V usage is TRBV5-1 and J usage is TRBJ1-6, with 7 bases that match TRBD1. V gave up 4 bases and J gave up 8 bases; unmatched junction bases: 9. Germline-derived CDR1 and CDR2 are SGHRS and YFSETQ. The CDR3 is 15 amino acids. CDR3 bases: TGCGCCAGCAGCCGGGGACAGTCGATGGATTCACCCCTCCACTTT. Its protein product is CASSRGQSMDSPLHF.

This chain links TRBV7-2 with TRBJ1-5, with a possible D match to TRBD1 (5 bases). V was shortened by 0 bases and J by 6 bases, with 9 bases between the two germline ends. This CDR3 is built from 14 residues. Per the germline V gene, CDR1 is SGHTA and CDR2 is FQGNSA. The CDR3 is CASSLAGGGQPQHF. The CDR3 DNA reads TGTGCCAGCAGCTTAGCGGGGGGAGGTCAGCCCCAGCATTTT. Looking up the rest from reference TRBV7-2 and TRBJ1-5 gives the full variable domain: GAGVSQSPSNKVTEKGKDVELRCDPISGHTALYWYRQSLGQGLEFLIYFQGNSAPDKSGLPSDRFSAERTGGSVSTLTIQRTQQEDSAVYLCASSLAGGGQPQHFGDGTRLSIL.

The rearrangement links TRBV6-5 to TRBJ1-1; no clear D. Looked up from germline, CDR1 is MNHEY and CDR2 is SVGAGI. The CDR3 length is 14 residues. V was pared by 0 bases and J by 1 base, with 6 bases between. This CDR3 reads CASSYSPKNTEAFF. CDR3 bases: TGTGCCAGCAGTTACTCCCCCAAGAACACTGAAGCTTTCTTT.

The chain links TRBV27 to TRBJ2-5; 7 positions match TRBD1. The CDR3 has 15 amino acids. In germline, CDR1 is MNHEY, CDR2 SMNVEV (reference sequence). V lost 6 bases, J lost 2 bases, and 9 bases stayed unmatched. This CDR3 is CASRRQGRRQETQYF. CDR3 bases: TGTGCCAGCAGAAGACAGGGCAGGCGTCAAGAGACCCAGTACTTC.

V gene TRBV7-2 combines with J gene TRBJ2-7, with 9 bases identical to TRBD1. V was clipped by 6 bases and J by 4 bases; unmatched bases: 7. Germline values: CDR1 SGHTA, CDR2 FQGNSA. CDR3 length: 14 amino acids. CDR3 DNA sequence: TGTGCCAGCAGGTCGGGACAGGGAATTTACGAGCAGTACTTC. Translation gives CASRSGQGIYEQYF.

In nucleotides, the CDR3 is TGTGCCAGCAGCTCCCCAGGGAGAGAGACCCAGTACTTC. Its translation: CASSSPGRETQYF. The chain recombines TRBV5-4 with TRBJ2-5; D possibly matches TRBD1 or TRBD2 (5 bases each). This CDR3 is 13 amino acids long. Germline lookup yields CDR1 SGHNT and CDR2 YYREEE (reference sequence). V lost 3 bases and J 4 bases, leaving 10 bases between the germline ends. Drawing the rest from reference TRBV5-4 and TRBJ2-5, the complete variable domain is ETGVTQSPTHLIKTRGQQVTLRCSSQSGHNTVSWYQQALGQGPQFIFQYYREEENGRGNFPPRFSGLQFPNYSSELNVNALELDDSALYLCASSSPGRETQYFGPGTRLLVL.

V gene TRBV27 combines with J gene TRBJ1-5, with D unresolved. Germline CDR1 MNHEY, CDR2 SMNVEV (reference sequence). CDR3 length equals 14 residues. V lost 4 bases, J lost 4 bases, and 11 bases lay in between. CDR3 coding DNA: TGTGCCAGCAGTTCATCTACGGAAAATCAGCCCCAGCATTTT. This codes for CASSSSTENQPQHF.

The rearrangement joins TRBV7-2 to TRBJ2-5, with 7 bases matching TRBD1. The CDR3 is 14 residues long. J was trimmed by 2 bases and V by 5 bases; bases with no gene match: 5. CDR1 is SGHTA, CDR2 FQGNSA, per germline. CDR3 region: CASSQGQKQETQYF. As DNA, the CDR3 is TGTGCCAGCAGCCAGGGACAGAAACAAGAGACCCAGTACTTC.